A selection of T cell receptor beta chains follows, all from one sample in a study of cytomegalovirus exposure and HLA in healthy donors. Sequencing used immunoSEQ multiplex PCR; TCRdb keeps in-frame clones, though not all of them. This sample has roughly 98,000 clones, with around 79% found just once. The specimen sequenced was PBMCs. All receptors come from a woman in her 70s in good health and CMV-seropositive. The CDR3 runs from the conserved cysteine through the conserved F or W. D genes are given only for firm matches. Clone size appears in some rows only: once, few, many, or a class for an expanded clone.

TRBD1	TRBV5-8	14	-	TRBJ2-5	TGTGCCAGCAGCTTGGCACAGGGGAAAGAGACCCAGTACTTC	CASSLAQGKETQYF
-	TRBV27	13	-	TRBJ1-4	TGTGCCAGCAGTTTAATCCATAATGAAAAACTGTTTTTT	CASSLIHNEKLFF
TRBD1	TRBV14	13	once	TRBJ2-6	TGTGCCAGCAGCCAGAGGACAGGATCTGTCCTGACTTTC	CASSQRTGSVLTF
-	TRBV18	14	few	TRBJ2-7	TGTGCCAGCTCACCAGACGGACAGTCCTACGAGCAGTACTTC	CASSPDGQSYEQYF
-	TRBV6-5	12	few	TRBJ1-2	TGTGCCAGCAGCCTGGGCGACTATGGCTACACCTTC	CASSLGDYGYTF
-	TRBV15	14	-	TRBJ2-7	TGTGCCACCAGCAGAGTTAGGCCTTCGGGCGAGCAGTACTTC	CATSRVRPSGEQYF
-	TRBV11-2	14	-	TRBJ2-7	TGTGCCAGCAGCTTAGCCCCGCGGAGTTCCGAGCAGTACTTC	CASSLAPRSSEQYF
-	TRBV10-2	14	-	TRBJ2-3	TGCGCCAGCAGACTTAACCGGGGAGCAGATACGCAGTATTTT	CASRLNRGADTQYF
TRBD1	TRBV5-5	20	-	TRBJ2-6	TGTGCCAGCAGCCGACTATACCGGGACAGGGTTGTGAGAGGGGCCAACGTCCTGACTTTC	CASSRLYRDRVVRGANVLTF
TRBD1	TRBV27	15	-	TRBJ1-2	TGTGCCAGCAGACCTCAACGGGACAGCCTGGAGGGCTACACCTTC	CASRPQRDSLEGYTF
TRBD2	TRBV5-6	17	-	TRBJ2-2	TGTGCCAGCAGCCATACCCTAGCGGGAGGAAGAACCGGGGAGCTGTTTTTT	CASSHTLAGGRTGELFF
TRBD2	TRBV2	16	few	TRBJ2-5	TGTGCCAGCAGTGATCAGCGGGGGGCCCGTGAAGGGACCCAGTACTTC	CASSDQRGAREGTQYF
-	TRBV7-9	14	few	TRBJ2-7	TGTGCCAGCAGCTTTCCGGGGTTGGGCTACGAGCAGTACTTC	CASSFPGLGYEQYF
-	TRBV7-6	14	-	TRBJ2-1	TGTGCCAGCAGCTCTGGACGGACTGACAATGAGCAGTTCTTC	CASSSGRTDNEQFF
TRBD1	TRBV29-1	12	-	TRBJ2-7	TGCAGCGTTGGGGACAGCGTCTACGAGCAGTACTTC	CSVGDSVYEQYF
-	TRBV6-5	15	-	TRBJ1-2	TGTGCCAGCAGTTATCAACAGGGTGGGCCCTATGGCTACACCTTC	CASSYQQGGPYGYTF
-	TRBV18	17	-	TRBJ2-1	TGTGCCAGCTCACCTTCTGGCGGGCTGGGCGGGTACAATGAGCAGTTCTTC	CASSPSGGLGGYNEQFF
TRBD2	TRBV4-2	18	-	TRBJ2-3	TGTGCCAGCAGCCAAAGGGAAGTAGCGGGGGGTAGCACAGATACGCAGTATTTT	CASSQREVAGGSTDTQYF
TRBD2	TRBV7-9	16	few	TRBJ2-1	TGTGCCAGCAGCGCTAGCGGTCCGAGCTCCTACAATGAGCAGTTCTTC	CASSASGPSSYNEQFF
-	TRBV4-1	15	-	TRBJ2-2	TGCGCCAGCAGCCAAGCCGGGCAGGGGACCGGGGAGCTGTTTTTT	CASSQAGQGTGELFF
-	TRBV7-8	14	few	TRBJ1-4	TGTGCCAGCAGCTTAGAGCACAGTTCCGGAAAACTGTTTTTT	CASSLEHSSGKLFF
TRBD1	TRBV7-2	17	-	TRBJ2-7	TGTGCCAGCAGCTCCCTCATGGACAGGGAGAAGCCCTACGAGCAGTACTTC	CASSSLMDREKPYEQYF
-	TRBV28	17	-	TRBJ1-4	TGTGCCAGCAGTTCACCCCCCCCCGGGGGATCTAATGAAAAACTGTTTTTT	CASSSPPPGGSNEKLFF
-	TRBV29-1	13	-	TRBJ2-1	TGCAGCGGTGCAGGGTTCTCCTACAATGAGCAGTTCTTC	CSGAGFSYNEQFF
TRBD1	TRBV4-2	17	many	TRBJ1-4	TGTGCCAGCAGCCACCCTGGGACAGGGGTGGCTAATGAAAAACTGTTTTTT	CASSHPGTGVANEKLFF
-	TRBV10-3	12	-	TRBJ2-5	TGTGCCATCAGCCCAGGTACGGAGACCCAGTACTTC	CAISPGTETQYF
-	TRBV28	15	-	TRBJ2-7	TGTGCCAGCAGTCTATCACTAGTCCTTGCTTACGAGCAGTACTTC	CASSLSLVLAYEQYF
TRBD1	TRBV29-1	13	-	TRBJ2-7	TGCAGCGTTGTCAGGACAGGGACCTACGAGCAGTACTTC	CSVVRTGTYEQYF
-	TRBV28	12	-	TRBJ1-2	TGTGCCAGTAGGACGGCGGGGGAGGGCTACACCTTC	CASRTAGEGYTF
TRBD2	TRBV19	19	-	TRBJ2-3	TGTGCCAGTAGTATCCGTTCGAGCGGGAGATGGAGAGGCACAGATACGCAGTATTTT	CASSIRSSGRWRGTDTQYF
-	TRBV5-5	14	once	TRBJ1-5	TGTGCCAGCAGCTTCTCGCAGGGCAATCAGCCCCAGCATTTT	CASSFSQGNQPQHF
-	TRBV5-4	13	-	TRBJ1-1	TGTGCCAGCAGCCTGACAGGGAACACTGAAGCTTTCTTT	CASSLTGNTEAFF
-	TRBV2	17	few	TRBJ2-1	TGTGCCAGCAGTGGCTTCGCAGGGCTTAACTCCTACAATGAGCAGTTCTTC	CASSGFAGLNSYNEQFF
TRBD2	TRBV10-2	15	-	TRBJ2-7	TGCGCCAGCAGGCCTACTAGCGGGAGGGACTACGAGCAGTACTTC	CASRPTSGRDYEQYF
-	TRBV15	14	-	TRBJ2-2	TGTGCCACGCGAAACAGGGCCAACACCGGGGAGCTGTTTTTT	CATRNRANTGELFF
TRBD1	TRBV5-6	17	-	TRBJ2-7	TGTGCCAGCAGCTCGACAGGGGCGCTAGCCTCCTACTACGAGCAGTACTTC	CASSSTGALASYYEQYF
-	TRBV15	16	-	TRBJ2-3	TGTGCCACCAGCAGAGCCCTTGCCCCAGGGTTAGATACGCAGTATTTT	CATSRALAPGLDTQYF
TRBD2	TRBV15	18	-	TRBJ2-3	TGTGCCACCAGCAGTCCTATCCTAGCGGGAGGGAGCACAGATACGCAGTATTTT	CATSSPILAGGSTDTQYF
-	TRBV27	13	few	TRBJ2-3	TGTGCCACCCGGGACACCAACACAGATACGCAGTATTTT	CATRDTNTDTQYF
-	TRBV10-2	15	-	TRBJ2-2	TGCGCCAGCAGGGGGAATGGCAGGGGCGCCGGGGAGCTGTTTTTT	CASRGNGRGAGELFF
TRBD1	TRBV9	14	-	TRBJ2-1	TGTGCCAGCAGCCCCCGGGACAGGGGGAATGAGCAGTTCTTC	CASSPRDRGNEQFF
TRBD1	TRBV4-3	16	-	TRBJ2-7	TGCGCCAGCAGCCAAGACGTCGGACAGGGAGCCTACGAGCAGTACTTC	CASSQDVGQGAYEQYF
TRBD1	TRBV5-4	16	-	TRBJ2-3	TGTGCCAGCAGCGCCATGGGACAGGGGTTTTCAGATACGCAGTATTTT	CASSAMGQGFSDTQYF
TRBD1	TRBV4-3	13	-	TRBJ2-3	TGCGCCAGCAGCTATACAGGGGGTGATACGCAGTATTTT	CASSYTGGDTQYF
-	TRBV7-6	15	-	TRBJ1-4	TGTGCCAGCAGCTTAAGCGGTGCAACTAATGAAAAACTGTTTTTT	CASSLSGATNEKLFF
-	TRBV7-2	13	-	TRBJ2-1	TGTGCCAGCAGCTTAGTCAGGTACAATGAGCAGTTCTTC	CASSLVRYNEQFF
TRBD1	TRBV19	13	-	TRBJ2-5	TGTGCCACCCAGGGGGCTGGGCAAGAGACCCAGTACTTC	CATQGAGQETQYF
TRBD1	TRBV19	13	-	TRBJ2-7	TGTGCCAGTACCGGGACAGGGGCGGGGGAGCAGTACTTC	CASTGTGAGEQYF
-	TRBV7-7	16	once	TRBJ2-5	TGTGCTAGCAGCTTAAGCCCGGCGGGGTCTAAAGAGACCCAGTACTTC	CASSLSPAGSKETQYF
-	TRBV6-1	13	-	TRBJ2-5	TGTGCCAGCGGTAAGGGGATCCAAGAGACCCAGTACTTC	CASGKGIQETQYF
TRBD1	TRBV27	13	-	TRBJ1-2	TGTGCCAGCAGATTCGACAGGGTTCCTGGCTACACCTTC	CASRFDRVPGYTF
TRBD1	TRBV5-4	12	-	TRBJ1-1	TGTGCCAGCAGCCCAGGGGGACCCTCAGCTTTCTTT	CASSPGGPSAFF
-	TRBV10-1	14	once	TRBJ1-6	TGCGCCAGCAGTGTCGGACAGCGGGATTCTCCCCTCCACTTT	CASSVGQRDSPLHF
TRBD1	TRBV7-2	14	-	TRBJ2-5	TGTGCCAGCAGCTTATTCGGGGACAGAGAGACCCAGTACTTC	CASSLFGDRETQYF